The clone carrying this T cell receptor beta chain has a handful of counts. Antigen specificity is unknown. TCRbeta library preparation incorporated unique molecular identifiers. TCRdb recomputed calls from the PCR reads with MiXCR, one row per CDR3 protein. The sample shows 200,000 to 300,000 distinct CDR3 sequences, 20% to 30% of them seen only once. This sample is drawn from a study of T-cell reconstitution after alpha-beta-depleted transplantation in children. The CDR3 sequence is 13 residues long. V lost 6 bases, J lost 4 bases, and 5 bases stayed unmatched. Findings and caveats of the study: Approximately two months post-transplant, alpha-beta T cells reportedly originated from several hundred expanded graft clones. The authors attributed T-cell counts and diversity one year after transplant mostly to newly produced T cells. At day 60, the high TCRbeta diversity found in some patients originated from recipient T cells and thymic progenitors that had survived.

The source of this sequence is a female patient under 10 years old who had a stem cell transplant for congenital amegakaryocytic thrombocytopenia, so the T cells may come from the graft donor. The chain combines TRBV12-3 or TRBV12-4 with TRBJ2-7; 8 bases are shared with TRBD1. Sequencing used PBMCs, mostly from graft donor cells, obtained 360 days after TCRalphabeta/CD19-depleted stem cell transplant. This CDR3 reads CASSWDRRYEQYF. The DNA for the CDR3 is TGTGCCAGCAGCTGGGACAGGAGGTACGAGCAGTACTTC.